This passage covers 16 T cell receptor beta chains from one sample sequenced in a study of T cells expressing NK-cell markers. One entry per CDR3 protein, without DNA, is what TCRdb gives after re-calling the 5' RACE reads. The table lists 150,000 to 200,000 distinct CDR3 sequences, with roughly a fifth in the top ten. The sample consisted of blood T cells: a sorted CD56 or NKG2C T cell subset, CD4+ or CD8+ T cells, or bulk PBMC T cells (not recorded which). Every receptor here comes from a man aged 18-75 years in good health.

The V gene is TRBV4-2, the J gene TRBJ2-2; TCRdb's D call, TRBD1, is unchecked because there is no DNA. Per the germline V gene, CDR1 is LGHNA and CDR2 is YNFKEQ. CDR3 length: 17 amino acids. The CDR3 spells CASSQDPGTGSVGELFF.

J is TRBJ2-1 and V is TRBV2; with no DNA, the TCRdb D assignment of TRBD1 cannot be verified. Germline V lookup: CDR1 SNHLY, CDR2 FYNNEI. This CDR3 has 13 amino acids. The CDR3 is CASSEPGPNEQFF. The whole variable domain, remainder taken from reference TRBV2 and TRBJ2-1, is EPEVTQTPSHQVTQMGQEVILRCVPISNHLYFYWYRQILGQKVEFLVSFYNNEISEKSEIFDDQFSVERPDGSNFTLKIRSTKLEDSAMYFCASSEPGPNEQFFGPGTRLTVL.

The CDR3 reads CASSRTDEVRGYTF. This chain uses TRBV12-3 or TRBV12-4 with TRBJ1-2. The CDR3 totals 14 residues.

V usage is TRBV12-3 or TRBV12-4 and J usage is TRBJ2-1; TCRdb picks TRBD1, but there is no DNA to check that call. This CDR3 has 15 amino acids. The CDR3 is CASSLAGGLAYEQFF.

This chain uses TRBV7-9 with TRBJ2-1; TCRdb indicates TRBD1, and absent DNA this call remains unverified. This CDR3 has 13 amino acids. The germline V gene encodes CDR1 SEHNR and CDR2 FQNEAQ (reference sequence). The CDR3 region is CASSHGLGIEQFF.

V is TRBV7-9 and J is TRBJ2-1; TCRdb proposes TRBD2, but this gene call is untestable without DNA. CDR1 and CDR2 from the germline V gene are SEHNR and FQNEAQ (reference sequence). This CDR3 region has 16 residues. CDR3 protein: CASSWVGVAGVYEQFF.

The J gene is TRBJ2-1, the V gene TRBV7-8; TCRdb calls TRBD2, which cannot be checked without DNA. The length of the CDR3 is 16 residues. Germline values: CDR1 SGHVS, CDR2 FQNEAQ. CDR3 region: CASSLGTSGGADEQFF.

V gene TRBV5-4 combines with J gene TRBJ1-3. Looked up from germline, CDR1 is SGHNT and CDR2 is YYREEE (reference sequence). CDR3 length: 15 amino acids. CDR3 sequence reads: CASSSGRGSGNTIYF.

V is TRBV7-8 and J is TRBJ2-7; the TCRdb call, TRBD1, lacks DNA for checking. The CDR3 extends over 20 amino acids. The germline CDR1 and CDR2 sequences are SGHVS and FQNEAQ. The CDR3 is CASSGVERTGGHQSSYEQYF. Variable domain in full (rest from reference TRBV7-8 and TRBJ2-7): GAGVSQSPRYKVAKRGQDVALRCDPISGHVSLFWYQQALGQGPEFLTYFQNEAQLDKSGLPSDRFFAERPEGSVSTLKIQRTQQEDSAVYLCASSGVERTGGHQSSYEQYFGPGTRLTVT.

CDR3 sequence reads: CASSLWGDRADQPQHF. The V call is TRBV6-5, the J call TRBJ1-5; TCRdb indicates TRBD1, and absent DNA this call remains unverified. In germline, CDR1 is MNHEY, CDR2 SVGAGI. The CDR3 is made up of 16 amino acids.

This rearrangement joins TRBV5-1 to TRBJ2-7. The CDR3 spans 12 residues. Germline CDR1 is SGHRS and CDR2 is YFSETQ. The CDR3 loop reads CASSLSQFEQYF.

V is TRBV4-2 and J is TRBJ2-3; TCRdb designates TRBD2, a call that cannot be tested without DNA. Germline V gene sequence: CDR1 LGHNA, CDR2 YNFKEQ. The CDR3 sequence is 16 residues long. The CDR3 spells CASSPSAGGLGDTQYF.

J is TRBJ2-2 and V is TRBV20-1; TCRdb designates TRBD2, a call that cannot be tested without DNA. The germline V gene encodes CDR1 DFQATT and CDR2 SNEGSKA (reference sequence). The CDR3 has 14 amino acids. The CDR3 sequence: CSARRLAGPGELFF.

The chain carries TRBV5-6 and TRBJ1-4. The CDR3 consists of 13 residues. CDR1 and CDR2 (germline): SGHDT, YYEEEE. This chain's CDR3 is CASSPGGERKLFF.

This chain connects TRBV6-2 or TRBV6-3 to TRBJ2-1. Germline V gene sequence: CDR1 MNHEY, CDR2 SVGEGT. CDR3 length: 15 amino acids. CDR3 loop: CASSYSGGSYNEQFF.

J is TRBJ2-4 and V is TRBV12-3 or TRBV12-4; TCRdb names TRBD1, which stays unverified in the absence of DNA. The CDR3 has 16 amino acids. The CDR3 region is CASSSVPPGTKNIQYF.